This TCR beta chain was found in a study of vaccination effects on CD4 cells after COVID-19. About the research overall: Post-vaccine draws lagged the second dose by a median of 72 days.

Germline-derived CDR1 and CDR2 are SEHNR and FQNEAQ (reference sequence). V was clipped by 1 base and J by 0 bases, with 16 bases between them. The CDR3 consists of 19 residues. Sequenced by immunoSEQ multiplex PCR; TCRdb stores in-frame clones only, minus some. The table lists about 33,000 clones, about four fifths of them singletons. Under the ViraFEST assay, PBMC were stimulated with viral peptide pools so that antigen-specific CD4+ T cells expanded. Sequencing was performed afterwards. Following an approximately eleven-day culture, CD4+ T cells were purified. Every participant took two doses of the BNT162b2 or mRNA-1273 vaccine. Prior SARS-CoV-2 infection was absent in the vaccine recipients, as shown by negative nucleocapsid antibodies. The culture medium for some 2 million PBMC per well included 9.5 to 10 IU/ml IL-2 and about 10 ug/ml peptides. IL-2 medium took the place of half the medium on both days 3 and 7.

Note on this clone: Its target is unknown.

The starting material was CD4+ T cells from PBMCs cultured with HCoV-NL63 spike peptides, obtained after COVID-19 vaccination. V is TRBV7-9 and J is TRBJ1-6; D gene unclear. The source of this sequence is a human donor who received a COVID-19 vaccine. Some clones in this sample may be carry-over from other donors' samples. In nucleotides, the CDR3 is TGTGCCAGCAGCTTAGACAGAAACGATATGAGCTCCTATAATTCACCCCTCCACTTT. Its translation: CASSLDRNDMSSYNSPLHF.